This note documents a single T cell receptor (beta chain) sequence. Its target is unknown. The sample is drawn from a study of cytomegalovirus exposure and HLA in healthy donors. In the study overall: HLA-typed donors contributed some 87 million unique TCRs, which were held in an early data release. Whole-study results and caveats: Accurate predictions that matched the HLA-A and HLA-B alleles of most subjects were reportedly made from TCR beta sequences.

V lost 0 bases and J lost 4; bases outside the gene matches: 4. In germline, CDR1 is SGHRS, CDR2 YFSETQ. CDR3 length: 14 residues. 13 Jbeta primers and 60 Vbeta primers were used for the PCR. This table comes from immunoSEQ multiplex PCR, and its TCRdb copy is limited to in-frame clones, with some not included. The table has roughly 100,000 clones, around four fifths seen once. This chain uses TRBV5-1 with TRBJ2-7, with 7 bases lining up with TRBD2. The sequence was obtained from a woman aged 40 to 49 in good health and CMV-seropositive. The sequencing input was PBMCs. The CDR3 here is CASSLAGRIYEQYF. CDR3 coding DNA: TGCGCCAGCAGCTTGGCCGGGAGGATTTACGAGCAGTACTTC.